This TCR beta chain appears in the sequencing data of a study of blood T cell repertoires in COVID-19. In the study overall: The analysed material was cDNA or gDNA that came from T cells, B-cell-depleted T cells, or PBMCs.

Repertoires were generated with immunoSEQ multiplex PCR, while TCRdb's copy carries only in-frame clones and drops some. The sample shows under 300,000 clones, about 85% of them seen only once. V lost 7 bases, J lost 0 bases, and 10 bases stayed unmatched. Germline CDR1 is LGHDT and CDR2 is YNNKEL (reference sequence). The CDR3 has 16 residues. The receptor was derived from a woman aged 50 to 60 who had been exposed to COVID-19. V and J are TRBV3-1 (or the pseudogene TRBV3-2) and TRBJ1-1, with 8 bases aligning to TRBD1. The specimen sequenced was PBMCs or T cells enriched from blood (not recorded which). The CDR3 region is CASTTTARGLNTEAFF. The CDR3 DNA sequence: TGTGCCAGCACCACGACGGCCAGGGGGCTGAACACTGAAGCTTTCTTT.